This entry lists 20 T cell receptor beta chains sequenced from one sample in a study of patients and donors after allogeneic stem cell transplantation. TCRdb reprocessed the RT-PCR reads with MiXCR, giving one entry per CDR3 protein. The repertoire holds 65,000 to 80,000 distinct CDR3 sequences, with less than 30% as singletons. Sequencing was carried out using blood, either unsorted or a sorted T cell fraction (not recorded which). These receptors came from a human donor who was either an allogeneic HSCT recipient or a stem cell or donor lymphocyte infusion donor (not recorded which). It is not recorded whose cells these are; they may come from a transplant donor.

This clonotype was counted ten times or more. The chain carries TRBV20-1 and TRBJ2-3, with 11 bases matching TRBD2. Germline values: CDR1 DFQATT, CDR2 SNEGSKA (reference sequence). The CDR3 spans 14 residues. V trimming: 6 bases; J trimming: 3 bases; junction bases outside the gene matches: 5. CDR3 sequence: CSAELAGVTDTQYF. The CDR3 DNA reads as TGCAGTGCGGAACTAGCGGGGGTAACAGATACGCAGTATTTT.

V and J are TRBV27 and TRBJ1-1, with D maybe TRBD1 (5 bases). Looked up from germline, CDR1 is MNHEY and CDR2 is SMNVEV (reference sequence). Trimming cost V 2 bases and J 6 bases, with 19 bases left between them. This CDR3 is built from 16 residues. The chain's CDR3 is CASSLPRRGVGAEAFF. The CDR3 region has the DNA TGTGCCAGCAGTTTACCCCGCCGGGGGGTAGGCGCTGAAGCTTTCTTT.

The CDR3 loop is CATRGLFYEQYF. CDR3 sequence (DNA): TGTGCCACCAGGGGACTCTTCTACGAGCAGTACTTC. This chain connects TRBV10-3 to TRBJ2-7; either TRBD1 or TRBD2 may supply D (6 bases each). V was shortened by 10 bases and J by 3 bases, with 13 bases between the two germline ends. The germline CDR1 and CDR2 sequences are ENHRY and SYGVKD. The CDR3 spans 12 residues.

The CDR3 DNA is TGCGCCAGCAGCACAGGACAACTCTACGAGCAGTACTTC. It codes for CASSTGQLYEQYF. The V gene is TRBV5-1, the J gene TRBJ2-7; weak D call: TRBD1 (5 bases). Germline CDR1 and CDR2: SGHRS and YFSETQ. The V end lost 4 bases, the J end lost 3 bases, and 11 bases lay between the germline ends. The CDR3 sequence is 13 residues long.

This clonotype was recorded only once. V gene TRBV9 combines with J gene TRBJ2-5, with D hard to call. This CDR3 has 14 residues. Germline CDR1 reads SGDLS; CDR2 reads YYNGEE. Trimming cost V 10 bases and J 2 bases, with 18 bases left between them. The CDR3 DNA reads TGTGCCTCCCCGGTGACATCTGAACAAGAGACCCAGTACTTC. Protein: CASPVTSEQETQYF.

CDR3 coding DNA: TGTGCCAGCAGTAAATCACTAGCGGGGGGCGATGAGCAGTTCTTC. The encoded protein is CASSKSLAGGDEQFF. The J gene is TRBJ2-1, the V gene TRBV12-3 or TRBV12-4, with 12 bases that match TRBD2. There are 15 residues in the CDR3. With 5 bases clipped from V and 8 bases from J, the junction kept 7 bases outside the gene matches.

This clonotype was seen only once. This CDR3 is missing its conserved last phenylalanine or tryptophan, likely due to a read error. The rearrangement uses TRBV9 and TRBJ1-1; D is undetermined. Trimming pared 3 bases from V and 1 base from J, leaving 4 bases between. CDR3 length equals 12 residues. Germline CDR1 reads SGDLS; CDR2 reads YYNGEE. DNA for the CDR3: TGTGCCAGCAGCGGAACGAACACTGAAGCTTTCTTG. Translation gives CASSGTNTEAFL.

The chain has TRBV14 and TRBJ2-5, with a tentative D call TRBD1 (5 bases). Germline V gene sequence: CDR1 SGHDN, CDR2 FVKESK. Trimming left V 1 base short and J 5 bases short, with 11 bases between. The CDR3 consists of 14 residues. The CDR3 loop reads CASSQVPRAETQYF. In DNA, the CDR3 is TGTGCCAGCAGCCAAGTGCCCAGGGCGGAGACCCAGTACTTC. Combining the CDR3 with reference TRBV14 and TRBJ2-5 gives the whole variable domain EAGVTQFPSHSVIEKGQTVTLRCDPISGHDNLYWYRRVMGKEIKFLLHFVKESKQDESGMPNNRFLAERTGGTYSTLKVQPAELEDSGVYFCASSQVPRAETQYFGPGTRLLVL.

This clonotype came up a few times. The chain has TRBV5-1 and TRBJ1-5; 11 positions agree with TRBD1. The V gene end was trimmed by 5 bases and the J gene end by 2 bases; junction bases not matched to a gene: 3. Germline V CDR1 and CDR2: SGHRS, YFSETQ. The CDR3 runs 15 residues. The CDR3 DNA is TGCGCCAGCAGGCGGACAGGGGGCGGCAATCAGCCCCAGCATTTT. This gives the protein CASRRTGGGNQPQHF.

The chain combines TRBV18 with TRBJ2-1; the match to TRBD1 covers 11 bases. The CDR3 sequence is 16 residues long. J was trimmed by 3 bases and V by 6 bases; bases with no gene match: 7. Per germline, CDR1 KGHSH and CDR2 LQKENI. The chain's CDR3 is CASSRLGQGDYNEQFF. The CDR3 bases are TGTGCCAGCTCTCGGCTGGGACAGGGGGACTACAATGAGCAGTTCTTC.

The J gene is TRBJ1-1, the V gene TRBV5-1; the D is unclear. The CDR3 sequence is 14 residues long. Germline V gives CDR1 SGHRS, CDR2 YFSETQ. The V end was cut by 4 bases, the J end by 4 bases, with 14 bases between. In nucleotides, the CDR3 is TGCGCCAGCAGCCCTGTTGGGGATGGCACTGAAGCTTTCTTT. This gives the protein CASSPVGDGTEAFF.

The chain recombines TRBV4-1 with TRBJ1-3; D is unresolved. CDR3 size: 17 residues. The germline CDR1 and CDR2 sequences are MGHRA and YSYEKL. The V and J ends lost 3 bases and 0 bases respectively, with 15 bases between them. In DNA form, the CDR3 reads TGCGCCAGCAGCCAGAAGAGTAGCACGATCTCTGGAAACACCATATATTTT. It yields the protein CASSQKSSTISGNTIYF.

The chain uses TRBV20-1 and TRBJ1-3; D gene uncertain. Germline-derived CDR1 and CDR2 are DFQATT and SNEGSKA (reference sequence). The ends were cut back, 0 bases at V and 0 bases at J, with 6 bases in the middle. This CDR3 is built from 14 residues. This chain's CDR3 is CSARDHFSGNTIYF. DNA for the CDR3: TGCAGTGCTAGAGATCATTTCTCTGGAAACACCATATATTTT.

This clonotype was observed a handful of times. J is TRBJ2-3 and V is TRBV6-6; the D is unclear. CDR3 length equals 14 residues. Germline lookup yields CDR1 MNHNY and CDR2 SVGAGI (reference sequence). Between the trimmed V and J ends, which lost 5 bases and 2 bases, there was a span of 11 bases. The CDR3 is CASSPRGHTDTQYF. The CDR3 bases are TGTGCCAGCAGTCCACGAGGCCACACAGATACGCAGTATTTT.

The sample holds a few counts of this clonotype. The chain carries TRBV3-1 and TRBJ1-3; 7 bases are a match to TRBD1. V shed 3 bases and J 2 bases; nucleotides not matched to a gene: 1. CDR3 length: 14 residues. CDR1 is LGHDT, CDR2 YNNKEL, per germline (reference sequence). This chain's CDR3 is CASSHQGAGNTIYF. As DNA, the CDR3 is TGTGCCAGCAGCCACCAGGGGGCTGGAAACACCATATATTTT.

This clonotype was detected only once. The CDR3 nucleotides are TGCAGTGCTAGAGATCTAAGGCGGGGGGGCCGGGATGAGCAGTTCTTC. Translating gives CSARDLRRGGRDEQFF. The rearrangement joins TRBV20-1 to TRBJ2-1, with TRBD2 matching over 9 bases. Trimming removed 0 bases from V and 8 bases from J; junction bases left unmatched: 11. The CDR3 is 16 residues long. Germline V CDR1 and CDR2: DFQATT, SNEGSKA (reference sequence).

The chain links TRBV5-1 to TRBJ1-3; 7 nucleotides line up with TRBD1. The CDR3 spans 15 residues. The J segment lost 0 bases and the V segment lost 2 bases, leaving 2 bases of the junction unmatched. Germline V gene data show CDR1 as SGHRS and CDR2 as YFSETQ. CDR3 region: CASSLQGISGNTIYF. The CDR3 DNA is TGCGCCAGCAGCTTACAGGGGATCTCTGGAAACACCATATATTTT. Looking up the rest from reference TRBV5-1 and TRBJ1-3 gives the full variable domain: KAGVTQTPRYLIKTRGQQVTLSCSPISGHRSVSWYQQTPGQGLQFLFEYFSETQRNKGNFPGRFSGRQFSNSRSEMNVSTLELGDSALYLCASSLQGISGNTIYFGEGSWLTVV.

V is TRBV27 and J is TRBJ1-1; no definite D call. The CDR3 is 15 amino acids. Per germline, CDR1 MNHEY and CDR2 SMNVEV (reference sequence). V lost 3 bases, J lost 4 bases, and 15 bases lay in between. In nucleotides, the CDR3 is TGTGCCAGCAGTTTTGGTGGGCTCTGGGGCACTGAAGCTTTCTTT. Translating it yields CASSFGGLWGTEAFF.

CDR3 DNA sequence: TGTGCCAGCAGCCTGAATACGTATGAAAAACTGTTTTTT. It codes for CASSLNTYEKLFF. This chain links TRBV25-1 with TRBJ1-4; no definite D call. The germline CDR1 and CDR2 sequences are MGHDK and SYGVNS. The CDR3 covers 13 residues. With 6 bases removed from V and 6 bases from J, the gap between germline ends came to 11 bases.

J is TRBJ1-4 and V is TRBV9; tentatively, D is TRBD1 (5 bases). This CDR3 is built from 15 residues. Trimming took off 3 bases at V and 5 bases at J, with 14 bases between the two ends. Germline CDR1 is SGDLS and CDR2 is YYNGEE. CDR3 amino acids: CASSGLGALNEKLFF. The CDR3 DNA is TGTGCCAGCAGCGGCCTTGGGGCCTTAAATGAAAAACTGTTTTTT.